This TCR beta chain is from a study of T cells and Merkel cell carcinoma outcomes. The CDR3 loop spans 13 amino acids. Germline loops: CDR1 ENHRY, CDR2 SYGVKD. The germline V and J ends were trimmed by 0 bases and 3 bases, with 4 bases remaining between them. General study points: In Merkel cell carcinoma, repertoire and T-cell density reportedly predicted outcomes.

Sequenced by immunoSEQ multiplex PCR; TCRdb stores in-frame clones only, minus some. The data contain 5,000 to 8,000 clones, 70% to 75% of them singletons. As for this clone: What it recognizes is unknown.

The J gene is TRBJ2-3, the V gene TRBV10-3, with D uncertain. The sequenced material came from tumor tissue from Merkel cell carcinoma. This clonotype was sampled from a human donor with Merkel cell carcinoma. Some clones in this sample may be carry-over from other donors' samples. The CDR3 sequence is CAISESLTDTQYF. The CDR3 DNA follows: TGTGCCATCAGTGAGTCGTTGACAGATACGCAGTATTTT.